This T cell receptor beta chain comes out of a study of blood T cell repertoires in COVID-19. At the level of the study: Acute-phase and convalescent COVID-19 samples originated in the United States, Italy and Spain.

In the source study's methods: The authors estimated nucleated cell counts from reference gene primer amplification. TCRdb's copy holds only in-frame clones and misses some; the assay was immunoSEQ multiplex PCR. V and J calls and clone size are as listed in that table; D and trimming were resolved from the DNA. The sample carries a few hundred thousand clones, around 86% recorded once. The junction had 11 bases not matched to a gene; V was cut back by 3 bases and J by 3 bases. Germline loops: CDR1 KGHSH, CDR2 LQKENI. The CDR3 spans 18 residues. Only one count was recorded for this clone. Sequencing used peripheral blood. The clonotype comes from a woman between 35 and 50 years old who had recovered from COVID-19. This sequence joins TRBV18 and TRBJ2-3; 11 bases align to TRBD2. CDR3 sequence (DNA): TGTGCCAGCTCACCGAGTACTAGCGGGAGTCCAAGGACAGATACGCAGTATTTT. Protein: CASSPSTSGSPRTDTQYF.